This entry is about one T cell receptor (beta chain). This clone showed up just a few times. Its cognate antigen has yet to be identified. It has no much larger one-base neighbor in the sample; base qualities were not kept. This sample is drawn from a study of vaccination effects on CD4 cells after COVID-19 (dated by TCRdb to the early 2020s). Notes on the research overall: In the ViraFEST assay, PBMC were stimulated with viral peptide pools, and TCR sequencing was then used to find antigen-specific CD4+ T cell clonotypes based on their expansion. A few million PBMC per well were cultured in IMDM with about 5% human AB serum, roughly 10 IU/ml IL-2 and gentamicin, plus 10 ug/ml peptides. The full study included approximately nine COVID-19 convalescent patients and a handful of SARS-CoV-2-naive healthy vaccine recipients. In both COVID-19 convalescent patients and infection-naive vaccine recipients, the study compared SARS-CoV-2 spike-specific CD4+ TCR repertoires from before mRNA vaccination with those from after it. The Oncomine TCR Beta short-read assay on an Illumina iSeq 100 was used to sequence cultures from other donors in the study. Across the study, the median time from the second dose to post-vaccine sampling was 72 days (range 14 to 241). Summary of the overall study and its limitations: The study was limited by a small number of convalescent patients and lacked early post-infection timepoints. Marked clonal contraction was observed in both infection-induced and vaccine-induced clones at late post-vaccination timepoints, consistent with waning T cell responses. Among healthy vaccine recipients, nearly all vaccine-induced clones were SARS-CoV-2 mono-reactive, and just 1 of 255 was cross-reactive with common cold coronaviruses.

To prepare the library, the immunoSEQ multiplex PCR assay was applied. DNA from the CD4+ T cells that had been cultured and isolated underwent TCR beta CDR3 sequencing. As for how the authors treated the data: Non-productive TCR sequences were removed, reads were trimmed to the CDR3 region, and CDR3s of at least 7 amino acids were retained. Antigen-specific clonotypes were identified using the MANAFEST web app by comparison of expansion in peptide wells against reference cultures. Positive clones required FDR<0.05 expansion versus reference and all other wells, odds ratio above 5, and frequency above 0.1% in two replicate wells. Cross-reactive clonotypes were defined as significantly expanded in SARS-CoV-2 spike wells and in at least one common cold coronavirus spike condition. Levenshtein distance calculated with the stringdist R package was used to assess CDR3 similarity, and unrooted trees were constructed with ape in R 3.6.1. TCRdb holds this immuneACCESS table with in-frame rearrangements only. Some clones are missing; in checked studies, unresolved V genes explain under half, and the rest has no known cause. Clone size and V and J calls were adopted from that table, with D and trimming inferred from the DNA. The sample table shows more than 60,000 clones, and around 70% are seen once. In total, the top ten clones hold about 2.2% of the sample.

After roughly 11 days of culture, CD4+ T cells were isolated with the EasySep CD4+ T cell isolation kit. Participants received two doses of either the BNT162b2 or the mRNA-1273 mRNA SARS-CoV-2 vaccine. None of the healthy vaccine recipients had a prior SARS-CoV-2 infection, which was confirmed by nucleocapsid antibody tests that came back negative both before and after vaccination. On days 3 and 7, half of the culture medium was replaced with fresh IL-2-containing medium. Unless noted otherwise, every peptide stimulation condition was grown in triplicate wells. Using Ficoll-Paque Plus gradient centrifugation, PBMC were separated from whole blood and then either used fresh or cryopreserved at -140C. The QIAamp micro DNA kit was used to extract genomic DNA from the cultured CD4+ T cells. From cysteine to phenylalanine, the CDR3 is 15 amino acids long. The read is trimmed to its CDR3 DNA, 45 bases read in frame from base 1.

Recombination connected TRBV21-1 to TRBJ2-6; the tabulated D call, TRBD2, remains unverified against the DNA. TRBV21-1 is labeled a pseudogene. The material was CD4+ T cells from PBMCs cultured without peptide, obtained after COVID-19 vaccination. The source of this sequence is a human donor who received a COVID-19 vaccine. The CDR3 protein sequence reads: CASSKDGRGANVLTF. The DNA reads TGTGCCAGCAGCAAAGATGGGAGGGGGGCCAACGTCCTGACTTTC.